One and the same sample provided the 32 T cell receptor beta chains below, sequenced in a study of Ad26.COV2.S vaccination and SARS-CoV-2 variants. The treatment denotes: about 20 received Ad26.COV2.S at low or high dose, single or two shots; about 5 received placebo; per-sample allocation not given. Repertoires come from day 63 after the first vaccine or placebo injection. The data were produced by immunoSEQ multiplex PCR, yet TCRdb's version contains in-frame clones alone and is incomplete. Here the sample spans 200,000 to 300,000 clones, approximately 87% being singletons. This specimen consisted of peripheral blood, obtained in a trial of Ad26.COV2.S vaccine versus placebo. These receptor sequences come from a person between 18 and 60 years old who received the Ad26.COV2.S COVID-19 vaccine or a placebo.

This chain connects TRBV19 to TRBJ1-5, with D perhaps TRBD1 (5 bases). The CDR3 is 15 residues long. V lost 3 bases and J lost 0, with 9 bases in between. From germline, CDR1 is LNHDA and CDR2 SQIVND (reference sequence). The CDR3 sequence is CASSMGLYSNQPQHF. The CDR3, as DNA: TGTGCCAGTAGTATGGGACTTTATAGCAATCAGCCCCAGCATTTT.

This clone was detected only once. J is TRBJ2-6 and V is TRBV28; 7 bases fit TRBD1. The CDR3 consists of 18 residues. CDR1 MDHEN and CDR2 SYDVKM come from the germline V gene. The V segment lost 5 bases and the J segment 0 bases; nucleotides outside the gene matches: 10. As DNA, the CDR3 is TGTGCCAGCAGTCCGCCGGGACAGTTTTTCTCTGGGGCCAACGTCCTGACTTTC. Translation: CASSPPGQFFSGANVLTF.

DNA of the CDR3: TGTGCCAGCAGCCCCTGGAGGAGGGAGCAGTACTTC. It is translated as CASSPWRREQYF. The chain couples TRBV7-6 to TRBJ2-7; possibly TRBD2 for D (5 bases). The CDR3 sequence is 12 residues long. V gave up 5 bases and J gave up 7 bases, with 12 bases separating them. Germline V lookup: CDR1 SGHVS, CDR2 FNYEAQ.

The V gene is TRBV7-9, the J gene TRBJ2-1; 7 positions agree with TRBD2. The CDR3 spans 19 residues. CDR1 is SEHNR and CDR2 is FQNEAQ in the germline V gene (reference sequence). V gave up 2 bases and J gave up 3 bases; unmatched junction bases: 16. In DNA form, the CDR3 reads TGTGCCAGCAGCTTATTTGCGTTTCACTCCGGGACTAACTACAATGAGCAGTTCTTC. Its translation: CASSLFAFHSGTNYNEQFF. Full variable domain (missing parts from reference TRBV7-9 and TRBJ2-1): DTGVSQNPRHKITKRGQNVTFRCDPISEHNRLYWYRQTLGQGPEFLTYFQNEAQLEKSRLLSDRFSAERPKGSFSTLEIQRTEQGDSAMYLCASSLFAFHSGTNYNEQFFGPGTRLTVL.

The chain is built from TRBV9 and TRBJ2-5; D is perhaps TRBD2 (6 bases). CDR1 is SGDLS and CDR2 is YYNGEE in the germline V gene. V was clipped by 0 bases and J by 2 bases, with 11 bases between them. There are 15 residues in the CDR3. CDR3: CASSVGGAAQETQYF. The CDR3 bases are TGTGCCAGCAGCGTAGGCGGGGCCGCACAAGAGACCCAGTACTTC.

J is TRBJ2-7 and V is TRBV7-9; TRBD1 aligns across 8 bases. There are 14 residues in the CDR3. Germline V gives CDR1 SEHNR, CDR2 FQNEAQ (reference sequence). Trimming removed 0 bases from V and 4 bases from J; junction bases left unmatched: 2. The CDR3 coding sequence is TGTGCCAGCAGCTTAGCACAGGGGGAATACGAGCAGTACTTC. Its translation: CASSLAQGEYEQYF.

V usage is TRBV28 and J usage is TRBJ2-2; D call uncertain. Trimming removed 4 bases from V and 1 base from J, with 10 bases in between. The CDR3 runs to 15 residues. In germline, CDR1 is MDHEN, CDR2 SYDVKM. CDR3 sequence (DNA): TGTGCCAGCAGTTCATGGCGGAGGAACACCGGGGAGCTGTTTTTT. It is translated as CASSSWRRNTGELFF.

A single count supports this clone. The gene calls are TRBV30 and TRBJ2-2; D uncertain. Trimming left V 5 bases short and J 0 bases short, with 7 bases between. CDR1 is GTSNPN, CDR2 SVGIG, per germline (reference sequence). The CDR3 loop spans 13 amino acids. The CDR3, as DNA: TGTGCCTGGGGGATGGCGAACACCGGGGAGCTGTTTTTT. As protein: CAWGMANTGELFF. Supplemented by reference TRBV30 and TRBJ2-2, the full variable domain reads SQTIHQWPATLVQPVGSPLSLECTVEGTSNPNLYWYRQAAGRGLQLLFYSVGIGQISSEVPQNLSASRPQDRQFILSSKKLLLSDSGFYLCAWGMANTGELFFGEGSRLTVL.

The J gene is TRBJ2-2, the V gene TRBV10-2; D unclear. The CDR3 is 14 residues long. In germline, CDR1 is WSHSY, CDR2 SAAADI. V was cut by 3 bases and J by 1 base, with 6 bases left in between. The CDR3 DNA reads TGCGCCAGCAGTGAAAGAAGGAACACCGGGGAGCTGTTTTTT. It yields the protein CASSERRNTGELFF.

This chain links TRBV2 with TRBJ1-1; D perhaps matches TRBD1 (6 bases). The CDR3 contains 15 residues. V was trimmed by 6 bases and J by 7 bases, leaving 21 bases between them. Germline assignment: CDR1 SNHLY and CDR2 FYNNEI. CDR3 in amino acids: CASSQGLSPVSEAFF. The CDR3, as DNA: TGTGCCAGCAGCCAGGGGCTGTCCCCGGTCAGTGAAGCTTTCTTT.

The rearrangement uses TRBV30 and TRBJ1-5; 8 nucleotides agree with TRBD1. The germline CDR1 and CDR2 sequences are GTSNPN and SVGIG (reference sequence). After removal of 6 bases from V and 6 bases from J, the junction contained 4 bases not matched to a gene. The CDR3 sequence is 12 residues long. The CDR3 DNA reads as TGTGCCTGCGGACAGGGAAGTCAGCCCCAGCATTTT. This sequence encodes CACGQGSQPQHF.

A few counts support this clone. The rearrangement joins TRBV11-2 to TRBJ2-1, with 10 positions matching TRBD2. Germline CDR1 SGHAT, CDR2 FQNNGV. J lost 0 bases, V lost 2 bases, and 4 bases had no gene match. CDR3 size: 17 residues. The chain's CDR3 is CASSLMSSGSSYNEQFF. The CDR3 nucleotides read TGTGCCAGCAGCTTAATGTCTAGCGGGAGCTCCTACAATGAGCAGTTCTTC. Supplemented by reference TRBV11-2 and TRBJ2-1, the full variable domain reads EAGVAQSPRYKIIEKRQSVAFWCNPISGHATLYWYQQILGQGPKLLIQFQNNGVVDDSQLPKDRFSAERLKGVDSTLKIQPAKLEDSAVYLCASSLMSSGSSYNEQFFGPGTRLTVL.

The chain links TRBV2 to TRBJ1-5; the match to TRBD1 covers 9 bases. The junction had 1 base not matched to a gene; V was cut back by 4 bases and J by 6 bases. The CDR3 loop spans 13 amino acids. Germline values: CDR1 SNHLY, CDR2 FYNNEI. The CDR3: CASSGQGGQPQHF. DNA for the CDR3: TGTGCCAGCAGTGGACAGGGGGGTCAGCCCCAGCATTTT.

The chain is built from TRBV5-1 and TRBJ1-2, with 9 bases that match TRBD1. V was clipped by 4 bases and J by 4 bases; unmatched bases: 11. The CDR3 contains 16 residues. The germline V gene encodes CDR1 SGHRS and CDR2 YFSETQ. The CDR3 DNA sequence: TGCGCCAGCAGCAAACAGGGGGCGCAGATTATCTATGGCTACACCTTC. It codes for CASSKQGAQIIYGYTF.

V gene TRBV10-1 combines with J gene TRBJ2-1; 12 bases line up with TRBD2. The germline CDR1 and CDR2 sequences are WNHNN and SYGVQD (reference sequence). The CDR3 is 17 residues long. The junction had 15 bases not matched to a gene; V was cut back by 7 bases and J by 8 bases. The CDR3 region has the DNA TGCGCCAGCACCCTACCCCTTCTAGCGGGGGGGGTTGATGAGCAGTTCTTC. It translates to CASTLPLLAGGVDEQFF.

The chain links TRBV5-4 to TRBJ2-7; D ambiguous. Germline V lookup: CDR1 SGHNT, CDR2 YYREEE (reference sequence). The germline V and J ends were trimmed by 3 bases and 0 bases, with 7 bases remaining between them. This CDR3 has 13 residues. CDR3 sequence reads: CASSSIDSYEQYF. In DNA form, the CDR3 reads TGTGCCAGCAGCTCCATCGACTCCTACGAGCAGTACTTC.

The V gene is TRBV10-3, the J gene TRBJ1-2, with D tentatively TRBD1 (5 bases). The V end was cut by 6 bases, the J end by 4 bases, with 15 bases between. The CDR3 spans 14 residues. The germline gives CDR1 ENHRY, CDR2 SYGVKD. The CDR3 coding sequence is TGTGCCATCAGCCGGGACCCGGGCGGCTATGGCTACACCTTC. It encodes CAISRDPGGYGYTF.

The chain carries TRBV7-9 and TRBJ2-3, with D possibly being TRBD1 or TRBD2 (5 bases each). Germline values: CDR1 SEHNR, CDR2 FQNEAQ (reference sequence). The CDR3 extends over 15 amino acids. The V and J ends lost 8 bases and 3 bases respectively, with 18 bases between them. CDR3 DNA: TGTGCCAGCTCGCCGGGACCCCGGCCGACAGATACGCAGTATTTT. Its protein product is CASSPGPRPTDTQYF.

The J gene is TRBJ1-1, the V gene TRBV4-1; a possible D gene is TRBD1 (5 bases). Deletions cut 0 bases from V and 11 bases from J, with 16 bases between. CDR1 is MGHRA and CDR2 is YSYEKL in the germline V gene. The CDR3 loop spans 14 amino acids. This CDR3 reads CASSQDRGTGFAFF. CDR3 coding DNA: TGCGCCAGCAGCCAAGATCGGGGGACCGGGTTCGCTTTCTTT.

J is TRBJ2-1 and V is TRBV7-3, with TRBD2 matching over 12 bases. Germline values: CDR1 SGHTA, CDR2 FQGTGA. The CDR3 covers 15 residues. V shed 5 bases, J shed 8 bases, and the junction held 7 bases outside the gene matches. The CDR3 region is CASSQLAGGIDEQFF. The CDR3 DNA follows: TGTGCCAGCAGCCAACTAGCGGGGGGAATCGATGAGCAGTTCTTC.

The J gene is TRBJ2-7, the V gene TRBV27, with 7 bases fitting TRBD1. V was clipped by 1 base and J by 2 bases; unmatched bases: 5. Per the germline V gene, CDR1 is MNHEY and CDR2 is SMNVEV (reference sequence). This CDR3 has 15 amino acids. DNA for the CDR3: TGTGCCAGCAGTTTATTGTGGCAGGGGGCCTACGAGCAGTACTTC. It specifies CASSLLWQGAYEQYF.

CDR3 loop: CASSAGGDYNSPLHF. CDR3 DNA: TGTGCCAGCAGCGCGGGGGGCGACTATAATTCACCCCTCCACTTT. The V gene is TRBV9, the J gene TRBJ1-6, with D possibly matching TRBD1 (6 bases). The germline V and J ends were trimmed by 3 bases and 3 bases, with 10 bases remaining between them. The germline V gene has CDR1 SGDLS and CDR2 YYNGEE. The CDR3 has 15 residues.

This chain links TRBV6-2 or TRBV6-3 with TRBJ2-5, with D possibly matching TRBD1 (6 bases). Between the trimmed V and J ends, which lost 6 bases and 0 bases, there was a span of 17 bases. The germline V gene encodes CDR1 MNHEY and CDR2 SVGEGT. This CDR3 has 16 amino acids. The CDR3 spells CASSRTASAYQETQYF. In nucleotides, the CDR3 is TGTGCCAGCAGCCGGACAGCCTCCGCGTACCAAGAGACCCAGTACTTC.

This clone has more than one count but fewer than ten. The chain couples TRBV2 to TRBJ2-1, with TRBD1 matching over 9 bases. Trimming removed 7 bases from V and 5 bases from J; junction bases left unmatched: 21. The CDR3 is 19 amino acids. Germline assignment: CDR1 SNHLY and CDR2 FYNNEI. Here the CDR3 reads CASTRVPGQGEGRDNEQFF. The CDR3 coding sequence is TGTGCCAGCACTAGAGTCCCGGGACAGGGTGAAGGACGAGACAATGAGCAGTTCTTC.

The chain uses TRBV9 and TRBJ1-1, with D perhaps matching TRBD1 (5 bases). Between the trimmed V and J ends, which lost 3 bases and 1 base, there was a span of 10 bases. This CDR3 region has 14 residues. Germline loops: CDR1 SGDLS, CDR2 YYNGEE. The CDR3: CASSARGTNTEAFF. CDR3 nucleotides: TGTGCCAGCAGCGCGAGAGGGACGAACACTGAAGCTTTCTTT.

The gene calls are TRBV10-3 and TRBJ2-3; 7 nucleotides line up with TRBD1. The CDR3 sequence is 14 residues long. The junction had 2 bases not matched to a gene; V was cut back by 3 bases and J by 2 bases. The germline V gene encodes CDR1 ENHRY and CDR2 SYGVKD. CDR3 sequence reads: CAISDRGFTDTQYF. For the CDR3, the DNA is TGTGCCATCAGTGACAGGGGGTTCACAGATACGCAGTATTTT.

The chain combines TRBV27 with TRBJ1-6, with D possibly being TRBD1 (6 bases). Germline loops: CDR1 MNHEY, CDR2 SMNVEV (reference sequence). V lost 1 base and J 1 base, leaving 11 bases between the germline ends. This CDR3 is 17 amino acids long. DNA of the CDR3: TGTGCCAGCAGTTTATGGGCCAGGGGATCCTATAATTCACCCCTCCACTTT. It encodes CASSLWARGSYNSPLHF.

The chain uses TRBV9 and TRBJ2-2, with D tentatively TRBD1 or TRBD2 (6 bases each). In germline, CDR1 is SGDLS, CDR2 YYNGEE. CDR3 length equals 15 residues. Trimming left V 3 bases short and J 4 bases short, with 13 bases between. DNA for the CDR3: TGTGCCAGCAGCGGTACAGGGAGGAGCACCGGGGAGCTGTTTTTT. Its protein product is CASSGTGRSTGELFF.

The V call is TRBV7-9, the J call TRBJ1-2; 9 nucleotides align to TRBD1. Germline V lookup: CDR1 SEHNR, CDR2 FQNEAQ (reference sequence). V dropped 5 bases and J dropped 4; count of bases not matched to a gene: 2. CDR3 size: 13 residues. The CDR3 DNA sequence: TGTGCCAGCAGCAGGGACAGGGCCTATGGCTACACCTTC. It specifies CASSRDRAYGYTF.

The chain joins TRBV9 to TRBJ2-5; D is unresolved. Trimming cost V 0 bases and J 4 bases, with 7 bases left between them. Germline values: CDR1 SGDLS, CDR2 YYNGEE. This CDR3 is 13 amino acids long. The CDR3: CASSVVGGETQYF. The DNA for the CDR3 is TGTGCCAGCAGCGTAGTCGGTGGAGAGACCCAGTACTTC.

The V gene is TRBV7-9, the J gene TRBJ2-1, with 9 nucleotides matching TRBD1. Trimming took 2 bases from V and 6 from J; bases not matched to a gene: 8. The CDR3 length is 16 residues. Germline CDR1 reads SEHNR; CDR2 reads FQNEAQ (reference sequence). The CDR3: CASSLSGTGRVNEQFF. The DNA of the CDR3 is TGTGCCAGCAGCTTATCCGGGACAGGGAGGGTCAATGAGCAGTTCTTC.

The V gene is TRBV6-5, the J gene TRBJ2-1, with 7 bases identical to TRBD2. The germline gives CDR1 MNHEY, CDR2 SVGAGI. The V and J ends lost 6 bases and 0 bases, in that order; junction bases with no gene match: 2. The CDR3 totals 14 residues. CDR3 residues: CASRRTSSYNEQFF. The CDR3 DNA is TGTGCCAGCAGAAGGACTAGCTCCTACAATGAGCAGTTCTTC.